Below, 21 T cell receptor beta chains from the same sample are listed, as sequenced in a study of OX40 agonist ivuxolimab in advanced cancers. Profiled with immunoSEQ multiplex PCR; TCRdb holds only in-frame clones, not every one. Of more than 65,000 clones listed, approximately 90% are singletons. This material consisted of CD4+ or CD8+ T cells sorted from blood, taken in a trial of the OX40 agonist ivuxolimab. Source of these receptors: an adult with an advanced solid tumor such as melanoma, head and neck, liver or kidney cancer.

CDR3 amino acids: CASGEGVTMRDTQYF. For the CDR3, the DNA is TGTGCTAGTGGGGAGGGGGTAACCATGAGGGATACGCAGTATTTT. J is TRBJ2-3 and V is TRBV12-5; possibly TRBD1 or TRBD2 for D (6 bases each). V dropped 6 bases and J dropped 6 bases, with 19 bases sitting between them. This CDR3 region has 15 residues. Germline lookup yields CDR1 LGHNT and CDR2 FRNRAP.

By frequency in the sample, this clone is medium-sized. The CDR3 spells CASSPGGGSAWGYTF. CDR3 in DNA: TGTGCCAGCAGCCCCGGGGGGGGGTCAGCGTGGGGCTACACCTTC. The V and J genes are TRBV7-2 and TRBJ1-2, with a weak D call TRBD1 (5 bases). Germline V gene lookup returns CDR1 SGHTA and CDR2 FQGNSA. V was clipped by 5 bases and J by 8 bases, with 21 bases between them. CDR3 length: 15 residues.

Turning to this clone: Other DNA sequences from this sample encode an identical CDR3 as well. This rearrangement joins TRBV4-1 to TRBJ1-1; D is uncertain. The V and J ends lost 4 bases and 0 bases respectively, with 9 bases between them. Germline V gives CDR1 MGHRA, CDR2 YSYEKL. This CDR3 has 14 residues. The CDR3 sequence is CASSPRGLNTEAFF. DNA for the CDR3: TGCGCCAGCAGCCCCCGTGGGCTGAACACTGAAGCTTTCTTT.

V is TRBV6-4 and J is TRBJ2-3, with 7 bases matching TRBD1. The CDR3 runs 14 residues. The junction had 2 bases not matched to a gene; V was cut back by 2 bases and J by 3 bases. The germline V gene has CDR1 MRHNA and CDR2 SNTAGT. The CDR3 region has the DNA TGTGCCAGCAGTGACCGGACAGGAACAGATACGCAGTATTTT. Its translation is CASSDRTGTDTQYF.

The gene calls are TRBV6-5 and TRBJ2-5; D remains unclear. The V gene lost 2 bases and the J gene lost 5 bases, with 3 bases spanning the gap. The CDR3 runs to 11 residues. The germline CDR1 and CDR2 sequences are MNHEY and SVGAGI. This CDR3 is CASSYAETQYF. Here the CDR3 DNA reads TGTGCCAGCAGTTACGCGGAGACCCAGTACTTC.

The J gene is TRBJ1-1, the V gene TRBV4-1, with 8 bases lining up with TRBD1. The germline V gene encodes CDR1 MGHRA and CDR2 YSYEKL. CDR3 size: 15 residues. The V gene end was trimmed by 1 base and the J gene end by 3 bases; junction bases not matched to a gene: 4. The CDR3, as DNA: TGCGCCAGCAGCCAAGTTCAGGGGGCCTACACTGAAGCTTTCTTT. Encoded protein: CASSQVQGAYTEAFF.

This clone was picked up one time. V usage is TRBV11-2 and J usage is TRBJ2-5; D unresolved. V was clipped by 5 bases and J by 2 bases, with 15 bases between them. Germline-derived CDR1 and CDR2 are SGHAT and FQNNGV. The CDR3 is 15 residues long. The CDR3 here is CASSPFWGEQETQYF. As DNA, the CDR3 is TGTGCCAGCAGCCCGTTCTGGGGTGAGCAAGAGACCCAGTACTTC.

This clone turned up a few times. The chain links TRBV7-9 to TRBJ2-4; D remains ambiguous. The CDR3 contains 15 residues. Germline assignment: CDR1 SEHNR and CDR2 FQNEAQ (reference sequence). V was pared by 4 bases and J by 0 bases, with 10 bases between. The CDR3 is CASSYSNIAKNIQYF. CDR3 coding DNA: TGTGCCAGCAGCTATTCGAATATAGCCAAAAACATTCAGTACTTC.

The CDR3 DNA is TGTGCCAGCAGCATACCGACCCTCTATGGCTACACCTTC. Encoded protein: CASSIPTLYGYTF. This chain links TRBV5-6 with TRBJ1-2; D is uncertain. The length of the CDR3 is 13 residues. Germline CDR1 SGHDT, CDR2 YYEEEE. The ends were cut back, 4 bases at V and 4 bases at J, with 11 bases in the middle.

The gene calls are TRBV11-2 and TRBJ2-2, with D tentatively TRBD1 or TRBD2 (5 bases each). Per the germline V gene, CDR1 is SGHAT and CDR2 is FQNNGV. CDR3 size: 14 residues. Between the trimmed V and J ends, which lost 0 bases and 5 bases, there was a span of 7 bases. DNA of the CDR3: TGTGCCAGCAGCTTAGATTGGGGGACCGGGGAGCTGTTTTTT. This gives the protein CASSLDWGTGELFF.

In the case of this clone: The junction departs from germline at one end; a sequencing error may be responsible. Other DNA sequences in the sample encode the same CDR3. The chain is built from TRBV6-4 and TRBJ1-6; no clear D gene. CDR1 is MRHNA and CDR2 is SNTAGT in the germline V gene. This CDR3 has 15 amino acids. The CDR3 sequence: CASKDGVDGNSPLHF. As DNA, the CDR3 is TGCGCCAGCAAAGACGGAGTCGACGGTAACTCACCCCTCCACTTT.

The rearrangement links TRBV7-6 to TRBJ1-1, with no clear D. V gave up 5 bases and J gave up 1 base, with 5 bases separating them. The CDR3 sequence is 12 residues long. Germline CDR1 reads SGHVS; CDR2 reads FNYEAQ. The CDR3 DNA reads TGTGCCAGCAGCCTCTGGAACACTGAAGCTTTCTTT. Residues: CASSLWNTEAFF.

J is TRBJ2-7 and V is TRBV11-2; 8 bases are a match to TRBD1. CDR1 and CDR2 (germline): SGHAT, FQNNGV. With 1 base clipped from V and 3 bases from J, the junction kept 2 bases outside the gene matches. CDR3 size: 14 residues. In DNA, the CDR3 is TGTGCCAGCAGCTTAGGGACAGGGAGCTACGAGCAGTACTTC. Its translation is CASSLGTGSYEQYF.

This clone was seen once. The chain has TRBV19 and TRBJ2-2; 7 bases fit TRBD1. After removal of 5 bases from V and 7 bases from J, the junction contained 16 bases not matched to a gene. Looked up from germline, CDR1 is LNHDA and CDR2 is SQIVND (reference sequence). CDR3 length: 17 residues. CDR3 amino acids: CASSPRAATGISGELFF. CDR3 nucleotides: TGTGCCAGTAGTCCCCGCGCTGCGACAGGGATTAGCGGGGAGCTGTTTTTT.

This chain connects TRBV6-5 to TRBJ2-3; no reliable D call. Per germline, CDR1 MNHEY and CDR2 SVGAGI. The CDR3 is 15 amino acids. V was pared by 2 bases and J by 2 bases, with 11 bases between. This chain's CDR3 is CASSYGQTDTDTQYF. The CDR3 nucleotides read TGTGCCAGCAGTTACGGGCAGACCGACACAGATACGCAGTATTTT.

The CDR3 DNA follows: TGCGCCAGCAGCCAAGACGGCGGGGCCCGGAATGAGCAGTTCTTC. This gives the protein CASSQDGGARNEQFF. This chain uses TRBV4-3 with TRBJ2-1, with D maybe TRBD2 (6 bases). The V end lost 0 bases, the J end lost 7 bases, and 13 bases lay between the germline ends. Germline-derived CDR1 and CDR2 are LGHNA and YSLEER. This CDR3 spans 15 amino acids.

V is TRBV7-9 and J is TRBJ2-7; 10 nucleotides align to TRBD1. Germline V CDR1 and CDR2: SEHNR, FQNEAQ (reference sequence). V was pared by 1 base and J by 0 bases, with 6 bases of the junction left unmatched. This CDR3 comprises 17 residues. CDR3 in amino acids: CASSLDWTGGTSYEQYF. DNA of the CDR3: TGTGCCAGCAGCTTAGACTGGACAGGGGGTACCTCCTACGAGCAGTACTTC.

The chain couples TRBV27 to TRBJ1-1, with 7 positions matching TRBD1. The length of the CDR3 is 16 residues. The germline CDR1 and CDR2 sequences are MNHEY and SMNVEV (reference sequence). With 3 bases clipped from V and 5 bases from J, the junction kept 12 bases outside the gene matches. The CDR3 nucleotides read TGTGCCAGCAGTTTGGGGCCAACAGGGGCATTTACTGAAGCTTTCTTT. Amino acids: CASSLGPTGAFTEAFF.

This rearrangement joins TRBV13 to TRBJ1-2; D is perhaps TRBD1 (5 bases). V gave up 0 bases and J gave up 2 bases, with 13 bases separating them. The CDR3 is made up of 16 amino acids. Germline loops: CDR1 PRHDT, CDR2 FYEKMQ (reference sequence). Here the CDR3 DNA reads TGTGCCAGCAGCTTAGGCATCCTGACAGCAAACTATGGCTACACCTTC. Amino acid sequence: CASSLGILTANYGYTF.

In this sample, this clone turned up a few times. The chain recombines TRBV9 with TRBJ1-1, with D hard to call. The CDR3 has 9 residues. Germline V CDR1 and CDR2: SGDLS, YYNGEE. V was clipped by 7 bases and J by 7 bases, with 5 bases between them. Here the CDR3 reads CASGDEAFF. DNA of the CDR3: TGTGCCAGCGGGGATGAAGCTTTCTTT.

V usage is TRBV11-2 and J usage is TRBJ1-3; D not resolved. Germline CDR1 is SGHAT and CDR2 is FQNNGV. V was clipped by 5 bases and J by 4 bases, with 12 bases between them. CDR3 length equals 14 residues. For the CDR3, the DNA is TGTGCCAGCAGCACGGAGTTCATGGGAAACACCATATATTTT. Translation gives CASSTEFMGNTIYF.